This TCR beta chain was recorded in a study of shared clonotypes between healthy human individuals (dated by TCRdb to 2019 to 2021). Background on the whole study: A few men and two women, aged 18 to 49 years, made up the cohort. For each donor, three plates each were used for CD4 naive and CD4 memory, two plates were used for CD8 naive, and one plate was used for CD8 memory. To estimate repertoire size and how much clonotype sharing occurs between individuals, the study deeply sequenced the blood TCR repertoires of about five healthy adults. Different laboratories and diverse techniques were used to prepare libraries and sequence TCR repertoires, to increase sequencing depth and limit assay-specific biases. Per donor, leukapheresis produced somewhere between about 0.94 and 9 billion PBMCs.

The full study reports these points: About 5% of naive CD4, 3.5% of naive CD8, approximately 2% of memory CD4, and approximately 0.4% of memory CD8 clonotypes were shared across several donors. Estimated clonotype richness was generally larger for naive than for memory subsets. Even with the large sequencing depth, rarefaction of the sorted-subset datasets indicated that sequencing was incomplete. Sampling was restricted to blood, and TCR repertoires in tissue are likely to differ from TCR repertoires in blood. Higher generation probabilities were observed for clonotypes shared by all four sorted-subset donors than for non-shared clonotypes. The small number of donors limited the genetic and exposure-history diversity represented. Pairwise subsampling led to the expectation that sequencing depth would affect the degree of clonotype sharing among donors.

Sequences KGHSH (CDR1) and LQKENI (CDR2) are obtained from the germline V gene. Including cysteine and phenylalanine, the CDR3 has 15 amino acids. Only the CDR3 part of the read is kept: 45 bases, read in frame from the first base. Trimming accounts for 2 bases at V and 3 bases at J, while the number of junction bases matched to no gene is 4. A note on this clone: The target of this receptor is not known. No per-base quality is available; no much larger clone lies one base away.

Using the deep immunoSEQ assay, TCR CDR3 regions were amplified from genomic DNA by multiplex PCR. For each cell subset, the extracted genomic DNA was distributed evenly across all wells of several immunoSEQ 96-well plates, and each plate served as one replicate. For sorted subsets, each replicate PCR was loaded with about 0.2 ug genomic DNA, equivalent to 32,000 or so T cell genomes. Purified libraries were quantified with a Qubit 3.0 fluorometer, sized on a Bioanalyzer 2100, and re-quantified with the KAPA Library Quantification kit. Each immunoSEQ 96-well plate was sequenced on its own single-read 150-cycle Illumina NextSeq 550 flow cell. Turning to the authors' computational methods: Because the immunoSEQ output included only junctional sequences and no quality scores, the filtering could not be the same as the filtering used for full-length reads. Sequences were annotated with PyIR, a Python wrapper for IgBLAST v1.9, using IMGT germline references to assign V/J genes and CDR3. Reads were removed for weak V/J assignments (E-value above 1e-6), missing CDR3, stop codons, out-of-frame junctions, or ambiguous translated residues. V3J clonotypes were defined as sequences sharing the same inferred V gene, J gene, and CDR3 amino acid sequence. To compute the percentage overlap between repertoires, the number of shared unique clonotypes was divided by the size of the smaller repertoire. RTK rarefaction, the Chao1 estimator, and Recon v2.1 estimates of unobserved clonotypes were used to assess repertoire richness. OLGA was used to compute generation probabilities for all TCRbeta clonotypes that the gDNA method yielded from a handful of donors. The source is immuneACCESS, and TCRdb retained only in-frame sequences with V and J called. Part of the clones is not carried over; for the studies checked, unresolved V genes explain less than half of this, and the remainder is unexplained. V, J and clone size were drawn from that table, and D and trimming were deduced from the DNA. The sample includes over a million clones, with 75% to 80% observed a single time. 0.55% to 0.7% of the sample is taken by the ten largest.

The donors were healthy, HIV-negative adults with no recently reported acute infections or vaccinations. Only Caucasian adults living in Nashville, Tennessee, USA were represented among the donors. CD4+ T cells were enriched by magnetic negative selection, after which naive cells were positively selected on CD45RA and the negative fraction was taken as the memory subset. Blood was collected by leukapheresis, and PBMCs were isolated by Ficoll-Histopaque density gradient centrifugation and then cryopreserved in liquid nitrogen vapor phase. Analytical flow cytometry was used to check the purity and quantity of every magnetically sorted T cell population. Genomic DNA was isolated from each sorted fraction and quantified by UV absorbance on a Nanodrop 2000c.

The TCR comes from a man between 18 and 29 years old in good health. Some clones in this sample may be carry-over from other donors' samples. The sequence joins TRBV18 to TRBJ1-5; 7 central bases correspond to TRBD1. The sample was memory CD4+ T cells from PBMCs. The cell subset or site label of this sample denotes: CD45RA-negative fraction. The bases are TGTGCCAGCTCACCAGGGACAGCAGTCAATCAGCCCCAGCATTTT. It translates as CASSPGTAVNQPQHF.